This entry is about one TCR beta chain. What it binds is unknown. The sample is drawn from a study of shared clonotypes between healthy human individuals. Study-wide context: Used for every donor were three CD4 naive, three CD4 memory, two CD8 naive and one CD8 memory plate.

The study's findings and limits: Estimated richness values were generally larger in naive subsets than in memory subsets. Sharing across four donors was seen in 4% to 6.5% of naive CD4 clonotypes.

Sequencing was performed with immunoSEQ multiplex PCR; in TCRdb, only in-frame clones are kept and a portion is missing. The sample yields 330,000 or so clones, about 70% seen once. Sequencing was done on a sample of memory CD4+ T cells sorted from blood. Subset specified: CD45RA-negative fraction. The TCR originated in a man aged 25 to 40 in good health.

The CDR3 loop reads CASSHLDGISTDTQYF. CDR3 DNA sequence: TGTGCCAGCAGCCATCTCGACGGAATCAGCACAGATACGCAGTATTTT. V is TRBV14 and J is TRBJ2-3; the D is unclear. V lost 3 bases, J lost 0 bases, and 13 bases lay in between. This CDR3 spans 16 amino acids. Germline CDR1 and CDR2: SGHDN and FVKESK.